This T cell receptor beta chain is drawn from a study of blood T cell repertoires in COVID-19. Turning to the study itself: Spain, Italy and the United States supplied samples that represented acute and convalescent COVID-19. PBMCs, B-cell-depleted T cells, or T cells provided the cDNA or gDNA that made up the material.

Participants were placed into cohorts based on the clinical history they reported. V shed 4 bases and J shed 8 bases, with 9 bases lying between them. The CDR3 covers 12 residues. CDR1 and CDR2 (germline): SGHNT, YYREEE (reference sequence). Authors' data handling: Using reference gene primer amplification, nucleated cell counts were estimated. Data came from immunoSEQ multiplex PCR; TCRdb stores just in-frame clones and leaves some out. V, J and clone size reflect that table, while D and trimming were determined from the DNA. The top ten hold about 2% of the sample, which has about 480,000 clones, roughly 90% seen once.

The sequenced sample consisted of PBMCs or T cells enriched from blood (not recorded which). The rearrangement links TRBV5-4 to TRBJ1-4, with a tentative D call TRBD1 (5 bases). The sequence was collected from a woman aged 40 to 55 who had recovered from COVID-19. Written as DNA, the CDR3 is TGTGCCAGCAGCCCGGGGGGGGAAAAACTGTTTTTT. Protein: CASSPGGEKLFF.